A single sample gave rise to the 6 T cell receptor beta chains below, sequenced in a study of T cells after yellow fever vaccination. TCRdb redid the calling of the 5' RACE reads with MiXCR, one entry per CDR3 protein. Altogether 620,000 or so distinct CDR3 sequences are present, more than 9% being singletons, with the ten largest covering around 14%. The specimen was PBMCs, collected on the day of the yellow fever booster vaccination. All receptors derive from a man younger than 40 who received the YFV17D yellow fever vaccine.

This clonotype was recorded a few times. The rearrangement uses TRBV20-1 and TRBJ2-1; a possible D gene is TRBD2 (6 bases). The CDR3 sequence is 16 residues long. The germline gives CDR1 DFQATT, CDR2 SNEGSKA (reference sequence). V lost 0 bases and J 4 bases, leaving 16 bases between the germline ends. CDR3: CSARDFAAGRYNEQFF. The CDR3 DNA follows: TGCAGTGCTAGAGATTTCGCGGCGGGAAGGTACAATGAGCAGTTCTTC.

This clonotype was observed a few times. This chain uses TRBV27 with TRBJ2-2; 7 positions match TRBD1. V shed 5 bases, J shed 7 bases, and the junction held 13 bases outside the gene matches. CDR3 length: 16 amino acids. Germline V gene sequence: CDR1 MNHEY, CDR2 SMNVEV (reference sequence). In DNA, the CDR3 is TGTGCCAGCAGTCCCGGACAGGAAGATTATTTCGGGGAGCTGTTTTTT. It codes for CASSPGQEDYFGELFF.

The genes are TRBV11-1 and TRBJ2-7; TRBD1 matches 7 bases. V gave up 2 bases and J gave up 2 bases; unmatched junction bases: 24. CDR3 length: 21 residues. Germline V CDR1 and CDR2: SGHAT, FQDESV (reference sequence). The CDR3 is CASSLTSPYDLQGVRTYEQYF. CDR3 bases: TGTGCCAGCAGCTTAACGTCCCCCTACGACCTTCAGGGGGTAAGAACCTACGAGCAGTACTTC.

The V and J genes are TRBV4-1 and TRBJ2-5; D is perhaps TRBD1 (7 bases). V dropped 0 bases and J dropped 1 base, with 9 bases sitting between them. Germline-derived CDR1 and CDR2 are MGHRA and YSYEKL. The CDR3 is 15 amino acids. The CDR3 coding sequence is TGCGCCAGCAGCCAAGATCAGGGGGGCCAAGAGACCCAGTACTTC. Translated, it gives CASSQDQGGQETQYF.

This clonotype was counted between two and nine times. The V gene is TRBV7-9, the J gene TRBJ2-1; TRBD2 matches at 13 bases. Germline V gives CDR1 SEHNR, CDR2 FQNEAQ (reference sequence). CDR3 length: 14 amino acids. V was pared by 0 bases and J by 11 bases, with 1 base of the junction left unmatched. CDR3 sequence (DNA): TGTGCCAGCAGCTTAGCGGGACTAGCGGGGAAGCAGTTCTTC. Translation: CASSLAGLAGKQFF. The variable domain in full, completed from reference TRBV7-9 and TRBJ2-1, reads DTGVSQNPRHKITKRGQNVTFRCDPISEHNRLYWYRQTLGQGPEFLTYFQNEAQLEKSRLLSDRFSAERPKGSFSTLEIQRTEQGDSAMYLCASSLAGLAGKQFFGPGTRLTVL.

This clonotype was seen more than once but under ten times. This rearrangement joins TRBV27 to TRBJ2-3; 15 nucleotides match TRBD2. Germline loops: CDR1 MNHEY, CDR2 SMNVEV (reference sequence). This CDR3 is built from 16 residues. J lost 1 base, V lost 9 bases, and 5 bases had no gene match. This CDR3 is CASGLAGGRGTDTQYF. CDR3 bases: TGTGCCAGTGGACTAGCGGGAGGGCGGGGCACAGATACGCAGTATTTT.